This T cell receptor (beta chain) emerged from a study of blood T cell repertoires in COVID-19 (dated by TCRdb to about 2020). A note on the overall study: Samples covering the acute and convalescent phases of COVID-19 were provided by collaborators in the United States, Italy and Spain. The material from the prospective study consisted of cDNA or gDNA derived from T cells, B-cell-depleted T cells, or PBMCs. The dataset comprised deeply sampled blood TCRbeta repertoires from subjects exposed to, actively infected with, or recovered from COVID-19. The repertoires were made available in a free public database intended to serve as a resource for research on the immune response to SARS-CoV-2. Samples came from the ongoing ImmuneRACE study (first 160 participants) plus 1,254 subjects from 6 global collaborators. Sample metadata almost always included a de-identified subject ID, COVID-19 status, age in years and sex. Where available, HLA class I and class II types were obtained from metadata supplied by the sample provider rather than from assay-based typing.

The immunoSEQ Assay, a bias-controlled multiplex PCR, was used to amplify TCRbeta CDR3 regions from genomic DNA. In the original analysis: The number of nucleated cells in each sample was estimated by amplification of reference gene primers within the assay. To quantify the absolute abundance of each unique TCRbeta CDR3 rearrangement, sequence reads were collapsed and filtered. For each sample, productive Simpson clonality was calculated as the square root of Simpson's diversity index over productive rearrangements. TCRdb obtained this table from immuneACCESS and retained in-frame rearrangements with V and J assigned. These tables miss some clones; where compared with another copy, unresolved V genes account for less than half of the shortfall, and the remainder is unexplained. V, J and clone size derive from that table, while D and trimming were established from the DNA sequence. This sample comprises approximately 380,000 clones, 85% of them detected only once. The ten largest clones add up to roughly 3.9% of the sample.

V is reduced by 4 bases and J by 12 bases, leaving a spacing of 28 bases between them. The CDR3 has 17 amino acids, counting the end cysteine and phenylalanine. Only the CDR3 DNA is retained, 51 bases long and in frame from the first base. Broader findings and caveats from the paper: The amount of clinical and demographic metadata varied by source and participant and was provided uncurated.

About this clone: No antigen is known for it. The sample holds no much larger clone one base away, and base qualities are not on file.

Each collaborating institution followed its own protocols to collect whole blood in K2EDTA tubes. For TCRbeta analysis, collaborator samples were shipped as frozen whole blood, as isolated PBMCs, or as DNA extracted from either sample type. The material sequenced was peripheral blood. This clonotype originated in a woman between 18 and 30 years old with acute or convalescent COVID-19. The chain joins TRBV5-3 to TRBJ1-4; the D gene cannot be resolved reliably. TRBV5-3 is classed as an ORF, of uncertain function. The CDR3 reads CARSRRGVRLRNTQLFF. The sequence in DNA is TGTGCCAGAAGCCGTCGCGGGGTTAGGTTGAGGAACACACAACTGTTTTTT.